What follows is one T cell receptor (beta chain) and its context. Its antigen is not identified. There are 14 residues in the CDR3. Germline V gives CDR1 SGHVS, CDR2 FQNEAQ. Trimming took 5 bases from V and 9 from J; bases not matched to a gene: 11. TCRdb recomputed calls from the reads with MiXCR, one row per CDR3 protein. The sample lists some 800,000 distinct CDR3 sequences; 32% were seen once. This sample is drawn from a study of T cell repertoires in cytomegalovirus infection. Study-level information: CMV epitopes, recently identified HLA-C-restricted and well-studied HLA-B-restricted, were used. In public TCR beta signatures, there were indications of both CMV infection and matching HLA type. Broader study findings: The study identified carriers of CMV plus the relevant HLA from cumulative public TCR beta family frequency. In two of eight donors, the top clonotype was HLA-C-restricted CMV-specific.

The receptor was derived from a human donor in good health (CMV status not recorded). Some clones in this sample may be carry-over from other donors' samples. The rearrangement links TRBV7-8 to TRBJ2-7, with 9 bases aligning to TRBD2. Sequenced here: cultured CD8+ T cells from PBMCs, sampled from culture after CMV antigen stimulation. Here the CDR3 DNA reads TGTGCCAGCAGCAAAATGACTAGCGGCGCCGGGCAGTACGTC. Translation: CASSKMTSGAGQYV.